The 10 T cell receptor beta chains below come from one sample, sequenced in a study of blood T cell repertoires in COVID-19. This table comes from immunoSEQ multiplex PCR, and its TCRdb copy is limited to in-frame clones, with some not included. The repertoire holds about 180,000 clones, roughly 85% seen once, with approximately 6.2% in the top ten. Sample: PBMCs or T cells enriched from blood (not recorded which). The receptors stem from a man aged 40-49 years who had recovered from COVID-19.

The gene calls are TRBV30 and TRBJ1-5, with 10 nucleotides matching TRBD1. In germline, CDR1 is GTSNPN, CDR2 SVGIG (reference sequence). The CDR3 contains 17 residues. The trim removed 2 bases at V and 3 bases at J, leaving 10 bases unmatched. In nucleotides, the CDR3 is TGTGCCTGGAGTCGGAGACAGGGGGCCCGTAACAATCAGCCCCAGCATTTT. Amino acid sequence: CAWSRRQGARNNQPQHF.

The V call is TRBV4-1, the J call TRBJ1-1; D might be TRBD1 (6 bases). Between the trimmed V and J ends, which lost 0 bases and 3 bases, there was a span of 14 bases. This CDR3 has 16 residues. Germline-derived CDR1 and CDR2 are MGHRA and YSYEKL. Here the CDR3 reads CASSQDEAGEHTEAFF. CDR3 sequence (DNA): TGCGCCAGCAGCCAAGATGAGGCAGGGGAGCACACTGAAGCTTTCTTT.

J is TRBJ1-1 and V is TRBV5-1; D might be TRBD1 (5 bases). With 2 bases removed from V and 1 base from J, the gap between germline ends came to 9 bases. Germline lookup yields CDR1 SGHRS and CDR2 YFSETQ. This CDR3 contains 14 residues. In DNA, the CDR3 is TGCGCCAGCAGCTTCGAGACAGCGAACACTGAAGCTTTCTTT. Translated: CASSFETANTEAFF.

V usage is TRBV12-3 or TRBV12-4 and J usage is TRBJ1-1, with a tentative D call TRBD1 (6 bases). V was pared by 5 bases and J by 7 bases, with 11 bases between. The length of the CDR3 is 12 residues. DNA of the CDR3: TGTGCCAGCAGTACGAGACAGGTTGAAGCTTTCTTT. It is translated as CASSTRQVEAFF.

The rearrangement uses TRBV10-3 and TRBJ2-7, with TRBD1 identical over 7 bases. The CDR3 consists of 15 residues. CDR1 and CDR2 from the germline V gene are ENHRY and SYGVKD. DNA of the CDR3: TGTATCATCAGCCCCGACAGGGACCGCTCCTACGAGCAGTACTTC. This sequence encodes CIISPDRDRSYEQYF.

The DNA of the CDR3 is TGCAGCGTTGCAGGGGGATCCACTGAAGCTTTCTTT. It specifies CSVAGGSTEAFF. This rearrangement joins TRBV29-1 to TRBJ1-1, with 7 bases matching TRBD1. This CDR3 is 12 amino acids long. Germline CDR1 and CDR2: SQVTM and ANQGSEA. V shed 4 bases, J shed 4 bases, and the junction held 3 bases outside the gene matches.

The sample holds a few counts of this clone. The rearrangement joins TRBV7-3 to TRBJ2-3; TRBD1 matches at 8 bases. The CDR3 consists of 14 residues. V lost 5 bases and J lost 5; bases outside the gene matches: 6. In germline, CDR1 is SGHTA, CDR2 FQGTGA. As DNA, the CDR3 is TGTGCCAGCAGCCTCCAGGGGGCCATAGATACGCAGTATTTT. Its protein is CASSLQGAIDTQYF.

This chain links TRBV25-1 with TRBJ2-7; D not resolved. V was trimmed by 2 bases and J by 2 bases, leaving 16 bases between them. The CDR3 runs 16 residues. Germline V gene sequence: CDR1 MGHDK, CDR2 SYGVNS. The CDR3 spells CASSETQTSYPYEQYF. CDR3 DNA sequence: TGTGCCAGCAGTGAAACCCAAACCAGTTACCCCTACGAGCAGTACTTC.

V usage is TRBV12-3 or TRBV12-4 and J usage is TRBJ1-5; no clear D. CDR3 length: 13 residues. Deletions cut 8 bases from V and 9 bases from J, with 17 bases between. The CDR3 protein is CASQSSPRTPQHF. The CDR3, as DNA: TGTGCCAGCCAAAGCTCCCCTCGTACGCCCCAGCATTTT.

As DNA, the CDR3 is TGCAGCGGGAGGACTTTCCTCACAGATACGCAGTATTTT. Encoded protein: CSGRTFLTDTQYF. The chain uses TRBV29-1 and TRBJ2-3; weak D call: TRBD2 (5 bases). This CDR3 is 13 amino acids long. CDR1 is SQVTM and CDR2 is ANQGSEA in the germline V gene. Trimming took 7 bases from V and 2 from J, leaving 13 bases between them.